Reported below is one TCR beta chain. Its specificity is unknown. This sample stems from a study of cytomegalovirus exposure and HLA in healthy donors. Study-wide context: Later, an analysis reported that the approximately 120 validation repertoires had used the same platform as the roughly 650 first-cohort repertoires.

Findings of the study overall: In vitro data verified three CMV-associated chains as specific for CMV antigens. Accounts indicate the classifier identified cytomegalovirus status with strong specificity and sensitivity.

Assay used: immunoSEQ multiplex PCR; TCRdb lists only in-frame clones, some missing. The sample has more than 150,000 clones, over 65% seen once. The study drew the donors from its roughly 110-subject validation cohort, separate from the approximately 700-subject first cohort. Germline V gene lookup returns CDR1 SEHNR and CDR2 FQNEAQ (reference sequence). CDR3 length: 12 residues. V lost 7 bases and J 2 bases, leaving 8 bases between the germline ends. The specimen sequenced was PBMCs. The clonotype comes from a man aged 18-30 years in good health and CMV-seropositive. The V and J genes are TRBV7-9 and TRBJ1-2; D gene uncertain. CDR3 residues: CASTKMNYGYTF. Here the CDR3 DNA reads TGTGCCAGCACCAAAATGAACTATGGCTACACCTTC.